A selection of T cell receptor beta chains follows, all from one sample in a study of T cells after posttransplantation cyclophosphamide. Using immunoSEQ multiplex PCR, the repertoire was profiled, and TCRdb retains in-frame clones only, with some absent. The sample carries 45,000 to 65,000 clones, 90% to 95% recorded once. Sequencing input: PBMCs. All receptors come from a woman in her 30s in good health and a related stem cell transplant donor. CDR3s include the opening cysteine and the closing phenylalanine or tryptophan. A D gene is named only where the DNA matches it firmly. Not every row has a clone size; where given, it reads once, few, many or a size class.

TRBJ2-7 14 once - TRBV6-6 CASSYSQASYEQYF TGTGCCAGCAGTTACTCACAGGCCAGCTACGAGCAGTACTTC
TRBJ1-6 14 - - TRBV6-5 CASTSGTIDSPLHF TGTGCCAGCACATCAGGGACTATTGATTCACCCCTCCACTTT
TRBJ1-1 14 - - TRBV6-6 CAGKVGDMNTEAFF TGTGCCGGAAAAGTCGGCGACATGAACACTGAAGCTTTCTTT
TRBJ1-2 14 once - TRBV19 CASSTTGPGGGYTF TGTGCCAGTAGTACCACCGGGCCGGGCGGGGGCTACACCTTC
TRBJ2-1 15 - TRBD2 TRBV14 CTSSLLAGAYNEQFF TGTACCAGCAGCCTTTTAGCGGGGGCATACAATGAGCAGTTCTTC
TRBJ2-7 17 - - TRBV11-2 CASSLVAMTGSPYEQYF TGTGCCAGCAGCTTAGTCGCCATGACGGGGTCACCCTACGAGCAGTACTTC
TRBJ1-2 11 once - TRBV11-2 CASMGGYGYTF TGTGCCAGCATGGGGGGCTATGGCTACACCTTC
TRBJ2-3 15 once TRBD1 TRBV4-3 CASSQQDRTTDTQYF TGCGCCAGCAGCCAACAGGACAGGACCACAGATACGCAGTATTTT
TRBJ1-1 14 - TRBD1 TRBV6-5 CASSYRTGNTEAFF TGTGCCAGCAGTTACAGGACAGGGAACACTGAAGCTTTCTTT
TRBJ2-1 16 - TRBD2 TRBV9 CASSAIVAGRDNEQFF TGTGCCAGCAGCGCTATCGTAGCGGGGCGGGACAATGAGCAGTTCTTC
TRBJ2-2 14 - - TRBV19 CASSKQGNTGELFF TGTGCCAGTAGTAAGCAGGGGAACACCGGGGAGCTGTTTTTT
TRBJ2-5 14 - - TRBV2 CAGTGAGRPETQYF TGTGCCGGAACTGGGGCGGGGCGTCCAGAGACCCAGTACTTC
TRBJ1-2 15 - - TRBV7-2 CASSLAWAGSYGYTF TGTGCCAGCAGCTTAGCGTGGGCAGGTAGTTATGGCTACACCTTC
TRBJ2-1 14 - TRBD2 TRBV6-1 CASSPSGGAGEQFF TGTGCCAGCAGCCCTAGCGGGGGGGCGGGTGAGCAGTTCTTC
TRBJ2-2 14 - TRBD1 TRBV19 CASREMDRVGELFF TGTGCCAGTAGGGAAATGGACAGGGTCGGGGAGCTGTTTTTT
TRBJ1-4 15 - - TRBV4-3 CASSQDRLEEEKLFF TGCGCCAGCAGCCAAGATCGGCTGGAGGAGGAAAAACTGTTTTTT
TRBJ1-2 12 - - TRBV11-3 CASSLGGRDTAF TGTGCCAGCAGCTTAGGGGGAAGGGACACCGCCTTC
TRBJ1-5 15 - - TRBV2 CASRGWTVGNQPQHF TGTGCCAGCAGAGGATGGACAGTTGGCAATCAGCCCCAGCATTTT
TRBJ2-5 15 - TRBD1 TRBV2 CASSLRQGVAETQYF TGTGCCAGCAGTTTAAGACAGGGGGTTGCAGAGACCCAGTACTTC
TRBJ1-3 15 - - TRBV6-4 CASSGQGSYRNTIYF TGTGCCAGCAGTGGGCAGGGGAGTTATCGAAACACCATATATTTT
TRBJ2-7 14 - TRBD1 TRBV5-1 CASSEGQGSYEQYF TGCGCCAGCAGCGAGGGACAGGGCTCCTACGAGCAGTACTTC
TRBJ1-2 14 - - TRBV28 CASSLWGPNYGYTF TGTGCCAGCAGTTTATGGGGCCCTAACTATGGCTACACCTTC
TRBJ2-5 13 once - TRBV5-6 CASSLAGEVTQYF TGTGCCAGCAGCTTGGCGGGGGAGGTGACCCAGTACTTC
TRBJ2-1 13 few - TRBV30 CAWATGVGNEQFF TGTGCCTGGGCGACGGGGGTTGGTAATGAGCAGTTCTTC
TRBJ1-6 19 - TRBD1 TRBV7-9 CASSAFTGTGDQIRSPLHF TGTGCCAGCAGCGCCTTCACCGGGACAGGGGATCAGATAAGGTCACCCCTCCACTTT
TRBJ2-3 14 - TRBD1 TRBV11-3 CASSHTGQGDTQYF TGTGCCAGCAGCCATACCGGACAGGGGGATACGCAGTATTTT
TRBJ1-2 15 - TRBD1 TRBV14 CASSQGTGKNYVYTF TGTGCCAGCAGCCAGGGGACAGGGAAGAACTATGTCTACACCTTC
TRBJ1-6 12 - - TRBV19 CAARGGNSPLHF TGTGCCGCCAGGGGTGGTAATTCACCCCTCCACTTT
TRBJ1-5 14 - TRBD1 TRBV7-8 CASSPSRGPQPQHF TGTGCCAGCAGCCCAAGCAGGGGGCCCCAGCCCCAGCATTTT
TRBJ1-1 15 few - TRBV5-1 CASSLGFLGGTEAFF TGCGCCAGCAGCTTGGGGTTTCTGGGGGGCACTGAAGCTTTCTTT
TRBJ1-2 14 - TRBD1 TRBV28 CATSSPGTGYGYTF TGTGCCACAAGCAGTCCCGGGACAGGGTACGGCTACACCTTC
TRBJ2-5 15 - - TRBV5-6 CASSLVGDSGETQYF TGTGCCAGCAGCTTGGTCGGGGACTCAGGGGAGACCCAGTACTTC
TRBJ2-7 13 - - TRBV6-5 CASSYSASYEQYF TGTGCCAGCAGTTACTCGGCCTCCTACGAGCAGTACTTC
TRBJ2-1 12 - - TRBV6-5 CASSYSGGVQFF TGTGCCAGCAGTTACTCCGGCGGGGTGCAGTTCTTC
TRBJ1-1 14 - TRBD1 TRBV15 CATSTDRGNTEAFF TGTGCCACCAGCACGGACAGGGGTAACACTGAAGCTTTCTTT
TRBJ1-1 13 - TRBD1 TRBV6-1 CASSERTGFEAFF TGTGCCAGCAGTGAACGGACAGGTTTTGAAGCTTTCTTT
TRBJ2-5 14 - TRBD1 TRBV27 CASSLAGGDETQYF TGTGCCAGCAGTTTGGCAGGGGGCGATGAGACCCAGTACTTC
TRBJ2-1 15 - TRBD2 TRBV7-2 CASSFIAGGLYEQFF TGTGCCAGCAGCTTCATAGCGGGGGGGCTGTATGAGCAGTTCTTC
TRBJ1-2 12 - - TRBV7-8 CASSFRGFGYTF TGTGCCAGCAGCTTCAGGGGATTTGGCTACACCTTC
TRBJ1-2 16 - TRBD1 TRBV4-3 CASSQDTGQELYGYTF TGCGCCAGCAGCCAAGACACAGGACAGGAATTATATGGCTACACCTTC
TRBJ2-1 15 - - TRBV9 CASSRQGGSYNEQFF TGTGCCAGCAGCCGGCAGGGAGGCTCCTACAATGAGCAGTTCTTC
TRBJ2-5 14 - - TRBV19 CASSMAGVQETQYF TGTGCCAGTAGTATGGCAGGGGTCCAAGAGACCCAGTACTTC
TRBJ1-2 14 - TRBD1 TRBV14 CASSPGTGRLGYTF TGTGCCAGCAGCCCGGGGACAGGGAGGCTTGGCTACACCTTC
TRBJ2-5 17 - - TRBV19 CASSIGRGGAGGETQYF TGTGCCAGTAGTATTGGGCGTGGCGGGGCCGGAGGGGAGACCCAGTACTTC
TRBJ2-3 17 - TRBD1 TRBV4-2 CASSQELQGVSTDTQYF TGTGCCAGCAGCCAAGAGCTACAGGGGGTTAGCACAGATACGCAGTATTTT
TRBJ2-6 18 - - TRBV4-2 CASSQDGTRSSGANVLTF TGTGCCAGCAGCCAAGATGGGACTCGGAGCTCTGGGGCCAACGTCCTGACTTTC
TRBJ1-5 15 - - TRBV5-6 CASSLAGLGDQPQHF TGTGCCAGCAGCCTTGCGGGCTTGGGCGATCAGCCCCAGCATTTT
TRBJ2-3 15 - TRBD2 TRBV7-9 CASSWSGGATDTQYF TGTGCCAGCAGCTGGAGCGGGGGGGCCACAGATACGCAGTATTTT
TRBJ2-2 13 - TRBD1 TRBV6-1 CASTQGVAGELFF TGTGCCAGCACACAGGGGGTGGCCGGGGAGCTGTTTTTT
TRBJ2-2 16 - TRBD1 TRBV5-1 CASSLGTGGGTGELFF TGCGCCAGCAGCCTCGGGACAGGGGGAGGCACCGGGGAGCTGTTTTTT
TRBJ1-2 14 - - TRBV18 CASSLRTANYGYTF TGTGCCAGCTCACTCCGGACAGCTAACTATGGCTACACCTTC
TRBJ2-2 14 - - TRBV2 CASREGLNTGELFF TGTGCCAGCAGGGAGGGCCTGAACACCGGGGAGCTGTTTTTT
TRBJ2-5 16 - TRBD2 TRBV7-2 CASSLVVLAGGETQYF TGTGCCAGCAGCTTAGTTGTCCTAGCGGGGGGGGAGACCCAGTACTTC
TRBJ2-7 15 once TRBD1 TRBV5-6 CASSADRVSAYEQYF TGTGCCAGCAGCGCGGACAGGGTGTCCGCCTACGAGCAGTACTTC
TRBJ2-1 16 few TRBD2 TRBV5-1 CASSLALAGVYNEQFF TGCGCCAGCAGCTTGGCCCTAGCGGGGGTATACAATGAGCAGTTCTTC